This TCR beta chain was observed in a study of cytomegalovirus exposure and HLA in healthy donors. The V end lost 5 bases, the J end lost 3 bases, and 9 bases lay between the germline ends. The CDR3 is 13 residues long. Germline V gene data show CDR1 as WNHNN and CDR2 as SYGVQD (reference sequence). PCR primers comprised 60 Vbeta and 13 Jbeta primers. Sequencing was performed with immunoSEQ multiplex PCR; in TCRdb, only in-frame clones are kept and a portion is missing. The sample gives around 150,000 clones, approximately 64% of which show up once; 2.4% is in the top ten. This clone has more than one count but fewer than ten. Its antigen is unknown. Study results and limitations: A later analysis showed that HLA-associated TCR beta chains had undergone more clonal expansion than equally common others.

This sequence joins TRBV10-1 and TRBJ2-3; perhaps TRBD1 as D (6 bases). The sample consisted of PBMCs. This sequence originates from a middle-aged woman in good health and CMV-seronegative. CDR3 sequence (DNA): TGCGCCAGCAGTCCACAGGGAACAGATACGCAGTATTTT. The encoded protein is CASSPQGTDTQYF.